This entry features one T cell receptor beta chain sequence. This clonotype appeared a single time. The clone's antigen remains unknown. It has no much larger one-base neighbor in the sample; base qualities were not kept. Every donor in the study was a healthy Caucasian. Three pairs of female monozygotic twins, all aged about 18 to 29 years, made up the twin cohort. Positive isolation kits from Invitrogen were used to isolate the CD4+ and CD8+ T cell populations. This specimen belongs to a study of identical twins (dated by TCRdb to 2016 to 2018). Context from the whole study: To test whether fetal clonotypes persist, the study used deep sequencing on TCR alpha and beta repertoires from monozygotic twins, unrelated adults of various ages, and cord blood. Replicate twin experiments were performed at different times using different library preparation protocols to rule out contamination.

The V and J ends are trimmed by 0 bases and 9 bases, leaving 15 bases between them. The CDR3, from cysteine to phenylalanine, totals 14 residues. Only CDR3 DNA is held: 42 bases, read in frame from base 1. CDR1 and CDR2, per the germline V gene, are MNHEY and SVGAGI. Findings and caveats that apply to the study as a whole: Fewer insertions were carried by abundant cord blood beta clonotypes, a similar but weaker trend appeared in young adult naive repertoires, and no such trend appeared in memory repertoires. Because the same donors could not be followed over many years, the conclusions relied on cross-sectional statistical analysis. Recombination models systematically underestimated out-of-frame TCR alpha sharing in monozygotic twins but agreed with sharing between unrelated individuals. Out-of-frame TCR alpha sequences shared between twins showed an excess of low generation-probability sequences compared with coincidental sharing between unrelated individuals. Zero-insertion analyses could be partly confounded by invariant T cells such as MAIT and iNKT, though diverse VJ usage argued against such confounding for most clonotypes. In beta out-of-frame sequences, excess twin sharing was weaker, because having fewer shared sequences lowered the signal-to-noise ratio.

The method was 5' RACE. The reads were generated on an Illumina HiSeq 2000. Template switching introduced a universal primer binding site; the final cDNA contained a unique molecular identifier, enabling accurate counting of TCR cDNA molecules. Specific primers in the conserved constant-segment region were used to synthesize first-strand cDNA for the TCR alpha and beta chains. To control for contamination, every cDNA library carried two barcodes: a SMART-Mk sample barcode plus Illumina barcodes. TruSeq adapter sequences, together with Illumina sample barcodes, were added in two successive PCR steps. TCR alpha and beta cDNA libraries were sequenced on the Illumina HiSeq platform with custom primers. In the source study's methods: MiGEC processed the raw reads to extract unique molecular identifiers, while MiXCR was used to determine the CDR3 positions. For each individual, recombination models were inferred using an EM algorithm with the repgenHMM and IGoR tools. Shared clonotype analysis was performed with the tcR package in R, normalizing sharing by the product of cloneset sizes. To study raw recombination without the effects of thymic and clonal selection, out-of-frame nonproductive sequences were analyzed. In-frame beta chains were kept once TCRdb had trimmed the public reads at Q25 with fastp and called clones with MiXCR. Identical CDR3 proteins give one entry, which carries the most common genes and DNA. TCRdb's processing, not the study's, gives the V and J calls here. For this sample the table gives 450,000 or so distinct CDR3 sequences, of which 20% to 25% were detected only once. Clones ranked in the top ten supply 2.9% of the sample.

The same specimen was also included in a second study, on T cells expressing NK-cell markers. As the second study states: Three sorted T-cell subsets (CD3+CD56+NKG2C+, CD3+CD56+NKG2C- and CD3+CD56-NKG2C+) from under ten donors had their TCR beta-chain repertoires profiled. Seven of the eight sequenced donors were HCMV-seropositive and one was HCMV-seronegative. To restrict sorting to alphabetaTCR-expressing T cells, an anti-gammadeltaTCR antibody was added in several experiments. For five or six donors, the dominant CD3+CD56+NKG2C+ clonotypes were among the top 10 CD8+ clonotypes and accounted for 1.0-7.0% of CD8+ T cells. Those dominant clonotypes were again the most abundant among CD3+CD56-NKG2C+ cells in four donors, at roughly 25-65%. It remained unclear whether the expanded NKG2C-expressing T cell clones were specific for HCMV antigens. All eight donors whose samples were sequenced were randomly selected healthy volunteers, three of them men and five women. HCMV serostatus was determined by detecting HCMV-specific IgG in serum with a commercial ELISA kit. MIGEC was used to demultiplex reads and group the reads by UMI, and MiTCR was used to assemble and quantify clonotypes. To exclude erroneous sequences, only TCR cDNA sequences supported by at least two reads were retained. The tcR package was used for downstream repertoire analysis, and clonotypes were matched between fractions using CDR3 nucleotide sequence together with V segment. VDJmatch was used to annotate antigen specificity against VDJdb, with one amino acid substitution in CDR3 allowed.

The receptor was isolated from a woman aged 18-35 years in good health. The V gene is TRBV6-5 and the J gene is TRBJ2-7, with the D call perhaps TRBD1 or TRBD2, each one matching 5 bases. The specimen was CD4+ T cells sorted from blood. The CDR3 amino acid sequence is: CASSYSRGGSRQYF. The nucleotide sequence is TGTGCCAGCAGTTACTCGAGGGGCGGATCTCGGCAGTACTTC.